Listed here is a single T cell receptor beta chain. Its antigen specificity is not known. No much larger clonotype is one base removed from it; base qualities were not supplied. This entry comes from a study of PD-1 blockade in mismatch repair-deficient tumors (dated by TCRdb to about 2017). General notes on the study: Between late 2013 and 2016, the trial enrolled 80 to 95 consecutive patients with roughly eleven types of mismatch repair-deficient cancer, all of whom had received prior treatment and were progressing. Tumor-associated T cell clones in the peripheral blood of patients responding to PD-1 blockade were tracked using deep sequencing of TCR CDR3 regions.

The full study reports these points: Clones residing in the tumor, which were often undetectable in blood before treatment, expanded quickly after pembrolizumab and then contracted, generally before radiologic responses.

For every enrolled patient, mismatch repair deficiency was confirmed by either polymerase chain reaction or immunohistochemistry. Three patients who responded to pembrolizumab therapy underwent TCR sequencing. The phase II trial prospectively tested pembrolizumab PD-1 blockade in advanced mismatch repair-deficient cancers regardless of tissue of origin. Peripheral blood T cell samples were serially collected before and at multiple times after PD-1 blockade was started. The timing of each blood sample was reported as weeks after the first dose of pembrolizumab. Counted from cysteine to phenylalanine, this CDR3 has 15 amino acids. The entry retains the CDR3 DNA only, 45 bases that are in frame from base 1. At the junction V is shortened by 4 bases and J by 1 base, with 14 bases in between. The germline V gene (reference sequence) supplies CDR1 SEHNR and CDR2 FQNEAQ. Library prep was done by the immunoSEQ multiplex PCR assay. Not all clones reach the TCRdb copy of this immuneACCESS table, which keeps in-frame sequences only. Checked studies attribute under half of the gap to unresolved V genes and leave the rest unexplained. Counted in this sample were roughly 120,000 clones; about nine tenths of them appeared once. The ten largest clones capture approximately 12% of the sample.

The chain is assembled from TRBV7-9 and TRBJ2-7, with the D gene too uncertain to name. The specimen was peripheral blood, collected roughly 67 weeks after starting pembrolizumab. The receptor was isolated from an adult with mismatch repair-deficient cancer. The DNA sequence is as follows: TGTGCCAGCAGCTACCGAGCAGGACCTTCCTACGAGCAGTACTTC. Its translation reads: CASSYRAGPSYEQYF.